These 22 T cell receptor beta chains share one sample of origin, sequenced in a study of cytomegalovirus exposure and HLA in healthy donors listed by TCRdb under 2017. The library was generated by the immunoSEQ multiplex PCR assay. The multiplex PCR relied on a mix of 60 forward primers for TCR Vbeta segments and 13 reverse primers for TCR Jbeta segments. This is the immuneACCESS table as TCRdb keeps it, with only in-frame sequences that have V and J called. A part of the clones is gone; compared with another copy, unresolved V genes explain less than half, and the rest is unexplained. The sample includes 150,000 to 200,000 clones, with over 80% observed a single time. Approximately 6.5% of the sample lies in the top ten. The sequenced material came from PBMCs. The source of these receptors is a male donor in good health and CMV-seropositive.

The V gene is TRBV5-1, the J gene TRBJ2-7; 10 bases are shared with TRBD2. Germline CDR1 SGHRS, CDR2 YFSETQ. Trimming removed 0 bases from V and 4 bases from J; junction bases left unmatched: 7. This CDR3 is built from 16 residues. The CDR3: CASSLAQREGSYEQYF. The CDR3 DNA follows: TGCGCCAGCAGCTTGGCCCAGCGGGAGGGCTCGTACGAGCAGTACTTC.

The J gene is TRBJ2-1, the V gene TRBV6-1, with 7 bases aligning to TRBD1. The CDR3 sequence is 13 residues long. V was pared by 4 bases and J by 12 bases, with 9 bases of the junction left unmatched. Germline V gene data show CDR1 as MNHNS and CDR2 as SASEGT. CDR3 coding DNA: TGTGCCAGCAGTGGACAGGGCCTAAGGGTGCAGTTCTTC. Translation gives CASSGQGLRVQFF.

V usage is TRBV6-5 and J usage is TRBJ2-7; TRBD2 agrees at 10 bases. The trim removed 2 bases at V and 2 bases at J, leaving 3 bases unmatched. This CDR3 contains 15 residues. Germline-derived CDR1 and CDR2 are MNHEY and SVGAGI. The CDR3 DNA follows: TGTGCCAGCAGTTACCAGCGGGAGGGCCCCTACGAGCAGTACTTC. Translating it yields CASSYQREGPYEQYF.

The chain's CDR3 is CASSARSNQPQHF. The CDR3 region has the DNA TGTGCCAGCAGTGCACGGAGCAATCAGCCCCAGCATTTT. The chain couples TRBV6-1 to TRBJ1-5; no definite D call. The CDR3 totals 13 residues. The germline V and J ends were trimmed by 4 bases and 1 base, with 5 bases remaining between them. In germline, CDR1 is MNHNS, CDR2 SASEGT.

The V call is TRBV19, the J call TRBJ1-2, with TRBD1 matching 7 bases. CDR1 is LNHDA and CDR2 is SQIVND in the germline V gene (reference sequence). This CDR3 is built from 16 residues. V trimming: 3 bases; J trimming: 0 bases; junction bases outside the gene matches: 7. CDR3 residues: CASSILYRGTNYGYTF. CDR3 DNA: TGTGCCAGTAGTATCCTTTACAGGGGTACTAACTATGGCTACACCTTC. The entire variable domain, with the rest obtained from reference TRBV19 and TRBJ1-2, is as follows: DGGITQSPKYLFRKEGQNVTLSCEQNLNHDAMYWYRQDPGQGLRLIYYSQIVNDFQKGDIAEGYSVSREKKESFPLTVTSAQKNPTAFYLCASSILYRGTNYGYTFGSGTRLTVV.

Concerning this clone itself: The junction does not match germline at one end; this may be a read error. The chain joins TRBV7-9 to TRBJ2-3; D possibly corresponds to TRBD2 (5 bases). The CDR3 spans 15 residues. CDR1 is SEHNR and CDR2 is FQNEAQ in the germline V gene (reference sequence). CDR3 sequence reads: CASSLEGTAGLRGHF. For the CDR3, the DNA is TGTGCCAGCAGCTTAGAGGGTACGGCCGGATTACGGGGTCATTTT.

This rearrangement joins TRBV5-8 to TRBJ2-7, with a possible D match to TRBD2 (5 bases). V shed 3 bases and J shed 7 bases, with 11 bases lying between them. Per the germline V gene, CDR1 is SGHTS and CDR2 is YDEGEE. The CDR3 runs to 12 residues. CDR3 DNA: TGTGCCAGCAGCTCCCTGGGAGCTGAGCAGTACTTC. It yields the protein CASSSLGAEQYF.

The CDR3 region is CAIWTGYTEAFF. CDR3 bases: TGTGCCATCTGGACAGGCTACACTGAAGCTTTCTTT. This chain uses TRBV10-3 with TRBJ1-1, with TRBD1 matching 7 bases. The V segment lost 8 bases and the J segment 3 bases; nucleotides outside the gene matches: 3. The CDR3 consists of 12 residues. Germline V gene lookup returns CDR1 ENHRY and CDR2 SYGVKD.

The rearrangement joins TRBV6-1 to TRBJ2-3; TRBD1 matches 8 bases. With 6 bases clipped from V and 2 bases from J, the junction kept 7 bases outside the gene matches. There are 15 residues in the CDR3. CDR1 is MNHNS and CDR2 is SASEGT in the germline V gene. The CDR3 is CASSPAGGYTDTQYF. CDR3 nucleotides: TGTGCCAGCAGCCCTGCAGGGGGCTACACAGATACGCAGTATTTT.

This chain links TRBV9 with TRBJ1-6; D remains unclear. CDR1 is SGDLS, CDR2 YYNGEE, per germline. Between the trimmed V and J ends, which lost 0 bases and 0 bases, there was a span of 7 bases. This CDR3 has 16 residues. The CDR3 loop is CASSVGSGSYNSPLHF. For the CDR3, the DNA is TGTGCCAGCAGCGTAGGGTCGGGCTCCTATAATTCACCCCTCCACTTT.

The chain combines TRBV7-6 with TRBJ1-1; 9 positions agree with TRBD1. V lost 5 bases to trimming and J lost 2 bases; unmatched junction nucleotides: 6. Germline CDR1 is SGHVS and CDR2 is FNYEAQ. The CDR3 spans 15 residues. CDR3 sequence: CASSLGTGLNTEAFF. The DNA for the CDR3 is TGTGCCAGCAGCCTAGGGACAGGGCTTAACACTGAAGCTTTCTTT.

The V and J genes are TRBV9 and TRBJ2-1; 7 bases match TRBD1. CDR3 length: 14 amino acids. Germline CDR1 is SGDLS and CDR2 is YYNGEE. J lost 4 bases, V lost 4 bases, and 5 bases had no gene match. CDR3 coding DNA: TGTGCCAGCAGCCCCAGGGGGAGTTACAATGAGCAGTTCTTC. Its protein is CASSPRGSYNEQFF.

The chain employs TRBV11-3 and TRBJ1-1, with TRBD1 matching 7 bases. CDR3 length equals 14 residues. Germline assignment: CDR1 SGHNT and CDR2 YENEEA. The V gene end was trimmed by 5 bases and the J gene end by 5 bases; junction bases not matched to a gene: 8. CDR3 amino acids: CASSAGQAGTEAFF. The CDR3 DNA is TGTGCCAGCAGCGCTGGACAGGCCGGGACTGAAGCTTTCTTT.

The CDR3 DNA reads as TGTGCCAGCAGCCCGAGACACGGACTAGCGGAGCAGTACTTC. It is translated as CASSPRHGLAEQYF. V is TRBV14 and J is TRBJ2-7; TRBD2 agrees at 9 bases. The CDR3 sequence is 14 residues long. Trimming took 4 bases from V and 7 from J; bases not matched to a gene: 8. Germline CDR1 reads SGHDN; CDR2 reads FVKESK.

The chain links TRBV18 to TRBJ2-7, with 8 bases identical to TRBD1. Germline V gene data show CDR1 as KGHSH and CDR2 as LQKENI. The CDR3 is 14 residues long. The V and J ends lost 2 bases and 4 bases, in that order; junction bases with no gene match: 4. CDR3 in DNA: TGTGCCAGCTCACCAAAGACAGGGGAGTACGAGCAGTACTTC. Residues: CASSPKTGEYEQYF.

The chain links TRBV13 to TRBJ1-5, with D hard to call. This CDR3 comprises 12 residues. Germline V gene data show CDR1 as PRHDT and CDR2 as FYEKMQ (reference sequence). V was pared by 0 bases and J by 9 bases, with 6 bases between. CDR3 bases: TGTGCCAGCAGCTTAGGACGGGGGCCCCAGCATTTT. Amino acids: CASSLGRGPQHF.

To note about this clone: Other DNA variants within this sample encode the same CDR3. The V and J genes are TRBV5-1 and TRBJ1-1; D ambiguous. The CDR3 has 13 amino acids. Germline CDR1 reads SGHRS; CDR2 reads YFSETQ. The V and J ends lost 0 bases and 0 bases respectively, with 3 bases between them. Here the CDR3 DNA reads TGCGCCAGCAGCTTGGAGCTGAACACTGAAGCTTTCTTT. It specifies CASSLELNTEAFF.

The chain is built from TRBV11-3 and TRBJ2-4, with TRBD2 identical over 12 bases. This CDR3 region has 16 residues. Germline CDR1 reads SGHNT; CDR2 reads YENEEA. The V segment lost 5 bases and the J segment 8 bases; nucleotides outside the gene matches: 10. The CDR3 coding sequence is TGTGCCAGCAGCGCGGGCCTAGCGGGAGGGTTTGACATTCAGTACTTC. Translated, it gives CASSAGLAGGFDIQYF.

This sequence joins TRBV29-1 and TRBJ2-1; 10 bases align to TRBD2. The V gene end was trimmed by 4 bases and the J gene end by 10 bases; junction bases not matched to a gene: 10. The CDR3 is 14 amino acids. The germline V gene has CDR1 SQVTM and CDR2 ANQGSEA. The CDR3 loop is CSVGETSGPGEQFF. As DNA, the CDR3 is TGCAGCGTTGGGGAGACTAGCGGGCCGGGGGAGCAGTTCTTC.

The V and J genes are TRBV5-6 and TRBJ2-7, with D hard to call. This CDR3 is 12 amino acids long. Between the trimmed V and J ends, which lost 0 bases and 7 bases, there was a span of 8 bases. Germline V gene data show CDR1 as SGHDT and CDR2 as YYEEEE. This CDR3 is CASSLDHREQYF. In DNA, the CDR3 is TGTGCCAGCAGCTTGGACCATAGAGAGCAGTACTTC. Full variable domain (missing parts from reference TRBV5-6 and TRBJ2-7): DAGVTQSPTHLIKTRGQQVTLRCSPKSGHDTVSWYQQALGQGPQFIFQYYEEEERQRGNFPDRFSGHQFPNYSSELNVNALLLGDSALYLCASSLDHREQYFGPGTRLTVT.

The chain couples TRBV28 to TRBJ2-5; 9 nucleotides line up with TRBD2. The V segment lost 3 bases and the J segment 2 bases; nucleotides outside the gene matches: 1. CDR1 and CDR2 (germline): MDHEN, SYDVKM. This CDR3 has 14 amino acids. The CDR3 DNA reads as TGTGCCAGCAGTTTGACTAGCGGTCAAGAGACCCAGTACTTC. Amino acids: CASSLTSGQETQYF.

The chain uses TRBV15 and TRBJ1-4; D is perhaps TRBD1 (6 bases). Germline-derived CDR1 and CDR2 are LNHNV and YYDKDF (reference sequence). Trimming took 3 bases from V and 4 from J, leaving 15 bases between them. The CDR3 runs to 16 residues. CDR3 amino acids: CATSSDQGHYNEKLFF. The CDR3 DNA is TGTGCCACCAGCAGTGATCAGGGGCATTATAATGAAAAACTGTTTTTT.